These T cell receptor beta chains were read from a single sample in a study of T cell changes during pregnancy in multiple sclerosis. TCRdb keeps only in-frame clones here, not all; method: immunoSEQ multiplex PCR. The data contain about 34,000 clones, 85% to 90% of them singletons. Here the sequenced sample was CD8+ T cells from peripheral blood mononuclear cells, taken after pregnancy. These receptors came from a female donor with multiple sclerosis, enrolled in a pregnancy study. The CDR3 runs from the conserved cysteine through the conserved F or W. A D gene is named only where the DNA matches it firmly. Expanded clones are given a class, and other clones once, few, many or no size at all.

CDR3: CASLPGGVGENEQFF; DNA: TGCGCCAGCCTTCCGGGGGGGGTCGGGGAAAATGAGCAGTTCTTC; D: TRBD2; size: -; J: TRBJ2-1; V: TRBV5-1
CDR3: CASSIRGGDTGELFF; DNA: TGTGCCAGCAGCATCCGGGGGGGAGACACCGGGGAGCTGTTTTTT; D: TRBD2; size: -; J: TRBJ2-2; V: TRBV7-6
CDR3: CASSLVAVGLEGDEQFF; DNA: TGTGCCAGCAGCTTGGTCGCGGTGGGACTCGAGGGTGATGAGCAGTTCTTC; D: -; size: -; J: TRBJ2-1; V: TRBV5-5
CDR3: CASSFRDGFTASEWRINEQFF; DNA: TGTGCCAGCAGCTTTCGTGACGGGTTCACGGCTAGCGAGTGGAGGATCAATGAGCAGTTCTTC; D: -; size: -; J: TRBJ2-1; V: TRBV7-3
CDR3: CASSLPGTAYYEQYF; DNA: TGTGCCAGCAGTCTCCCAGGGACAGCGTATTACGAGCAGTACTTC; D: TRBD1; size: -; J: TRBJ2-7; V: TRBV6-5
CDR3: CASSLAGQGTYEQYF; DNA: TGTGCCAGCAGTCTGGCGGGACAGGGTACATACGAGCAGTACTTC; D: TRBD1; size: -; J: TRBJ2-7; V: TRBV27
CDR3: CASSRQALQETQYF; DNA: TGTGCCAGCAGTCGGCAGGCACTCCAAGAGACCCAGTACTTC; D: -; size: -; J: TRBJ2-5; V: TRBV25-1
CDR3: CAWSGQGITEAFF; DNA: TGTGCCTGGAGTGGACAGGGGATTACTGAAGCTTTCTTT; D: TRBD1; size: -; J: TRBJ1-1; V: TRBV30
CDR3: CASSQEGVGGWTGELFF; DNA: TGCGCCAGCAGCCAAGAGGGGGTTGGGGGCTGGACCGGGGAGCTGTTTTTT; D: -; size: -; J: TRBJ2-2; V: TRBV4-1
CDR3: CASSLTGEQFF; DNA: TGTGCCAGCAGCTTGACGGGTGAGCAGTTCTTC; D: -; size: -; J: TRBJ2-1; V: TRBV5-4
CDR3: CASSQGAGRVQYF; DNA: TGCGCCAGCAGCCAAGGGGCGGGGAGGGTGCAGTACTTC; D: TRBD2; size: -; J: TRBJ2-7; V: TRBV4-3
CDR3: CATSRDDRANQPQHF; DNA: TGTGCCACCAGCAGAGATGACAGGGCCAATCAGCCCCAGCATTTT; D: TRBD1; size: once; J: TRBJ1-5; V: TRBV15
CDR3: CASSAGTSPGYTF; DNA: TGTGCCAGCAGTGCCGGGACTTCGCCTGGCTACACCTTC; D: -; size: many; J: TRBJ1-2; V: TRBV5-6
CDR3: CASSDTGTGYNEQFF; DNA: TGTGCCAGCAGTGACACCGGGACAGGATACAATGAGCAGTTCTTC; D: TRBD1; size: -; J: TRBJ2-1; V: TRBV6-4
CDR3: CASSYLGQGSSEAFF; DNA: TGTGCCAGCAGTTACCTGGGACAGGGGAGTAGTGAAGCTTTCTTT; D: TRBD1; size: -; J: TRBJ1-1; V: TRBV6-6
CDR3: CASSPDRAVTDTQYF; DNA: TGTGCCAGCAGCCCCGACAGGGCCGTCACAGATACGCAGTATTTT; D: TRBD1; size: -; J: TRBJ2-3; V: TRBV7-2